The present T cell receptor beta chain was sequenced within a study of blood T cell repertoires in COVID-19. For the study at large: Acute and convalescent COVID-19 specimens originated in the United States, Italy and Spain. T cells, B-cell-depleted T cells, or PBMCs supplied cDNA or gDNA.

Participants were aged about 18 to 100 years from 24 US areas. TCRdb keeps only in-frame clones here, not all; method: immunoSEQ multiplex PCR. Counted here are 250,000 to 300,000 clones, 88% occurring once; the ten biggest clones make up 1%. Germline lookup yields CDR1 SNHLY and CDR2 FYNNEI. The CDR3 runs to 12 residues. V shed 6 bases, J shed 9 bases, and the junction held 5 bases outside the gene matches. The sequencing sample was made of PBMCs or T cells enriched from blood (not recorded which). The chain employs TRBV2 and TRBJ2-1, with 7 bases aligning to TRBD1. This clonotype was sampled from a woman in her 30s who had recovered from COVID-19. The chain's CDR3 is CASRTGLGEQFF. DNA of the CDR3: TGTGCCAGCAGGACAGGGTTGGGTGAGCAGTTCTTC.